This T cell receptor (beta chain) comes out of a study of post-analysis software for immune sequencing data. As for this clonotype: No antigen is known for it.

The CDR3 is made up of 13 amino acids. Germline V gene lookup returns CDR1 MDHEN and CDR2 SYDVKM. With 5 bases removed from V and 12 bases from J, the gap between germline ends came to 17 bases. Study results and limitations: Batch-mates among the samples co-clustered strongly by F measure. Comparison with controls showed significantly lower normalized Chao1 diversity in multiple sclerosis patients. With TRBV5-6, TRBV5-1 and TRBV20-1 included, about 5 TRBV segments were more frequent in patients than in controls.

The authors incorporated unique molecular identifiers into the TCR beta cDNA libraries. MiXCR was run by TCRdb on the PCR reads, yielding one entry per CDR3 protein. Among 650,000 to 850,000 distinct CDR3 sequences listed, 40% to 55% were seen once. Sequenced: blood. V is TRBV28 and J is TRBJ2-1; D is perhaps TRBD2 (5 bases). This TCR was recovered from a girl between 10 and 17 years old with multiple sclerosis. CDR3 bases: TGTGCCAGCAGTGGCCCTTGGGCGGGCGGGCAGTTCTTC. Translation gives CASSGPWAGGQFF.